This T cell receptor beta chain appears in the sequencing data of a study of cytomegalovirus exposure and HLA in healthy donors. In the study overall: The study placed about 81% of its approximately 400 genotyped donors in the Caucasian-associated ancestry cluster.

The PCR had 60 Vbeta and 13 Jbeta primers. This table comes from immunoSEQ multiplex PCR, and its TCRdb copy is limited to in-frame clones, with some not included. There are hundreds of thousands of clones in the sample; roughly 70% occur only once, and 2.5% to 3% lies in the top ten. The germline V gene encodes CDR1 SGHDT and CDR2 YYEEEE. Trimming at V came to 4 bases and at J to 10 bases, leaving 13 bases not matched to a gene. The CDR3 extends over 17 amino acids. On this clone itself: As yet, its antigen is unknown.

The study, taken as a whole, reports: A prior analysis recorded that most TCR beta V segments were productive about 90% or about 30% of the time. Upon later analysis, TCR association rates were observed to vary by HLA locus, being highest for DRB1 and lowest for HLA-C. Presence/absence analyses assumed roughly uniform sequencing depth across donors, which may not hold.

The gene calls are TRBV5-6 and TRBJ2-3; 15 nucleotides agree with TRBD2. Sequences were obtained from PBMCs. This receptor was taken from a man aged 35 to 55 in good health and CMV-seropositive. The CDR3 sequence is CASSQGLAGGNVRAQYF. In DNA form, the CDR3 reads TGTGCCAGCAGCCAGGGACTAGCGGGGGGAAACGTTAGGGCGCAGTATTTT.